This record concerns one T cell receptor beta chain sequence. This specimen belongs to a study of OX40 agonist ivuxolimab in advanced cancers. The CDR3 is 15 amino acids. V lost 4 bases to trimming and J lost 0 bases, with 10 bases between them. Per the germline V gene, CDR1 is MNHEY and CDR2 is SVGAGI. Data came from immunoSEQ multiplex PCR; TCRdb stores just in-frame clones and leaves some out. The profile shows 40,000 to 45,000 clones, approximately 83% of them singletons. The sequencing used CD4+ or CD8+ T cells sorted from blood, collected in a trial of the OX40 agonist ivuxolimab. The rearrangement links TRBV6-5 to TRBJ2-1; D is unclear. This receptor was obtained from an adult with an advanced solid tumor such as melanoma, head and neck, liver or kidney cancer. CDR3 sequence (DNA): TGTGCCAGCAGTTTAGCCACCAGCTCCTACAATGAGCAGTTCTTC. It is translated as CASSLATSSYNEQFF.